This record looks at one TCR beta chain sequence and its context. This specimen belongs to a study of T-cell memory formation after mild COVID-19. The germline V gene has CDR1 GTSNPN and CDR2 SVGIG (reference sequence). Trimming shortened V by 2 bases and J by 8 bases, and 15 bases separated the two germline ends. This CDR3 contains 14 residues. Barcoded TCR alpha and TCR beta cDNA libraries with UMIs came from 5'RACE using constant-segment primers. TCRdb reanalysed the 5' RACE reads using MiXCR and keeps one entry per CDR3 protein. The sample consists of 190,000 or so distinct CDR3 sequences, about 27% of them appearing once.

The receptor was isolated from an adult woman who had mild COVID-19 (a few samples of this study predate the infection). Cell type and time point are not known. Material: PBMCs or a T cell subset sorted from them (not recorded which). The V gene is TRBV30, the J gene TRBJ1-4; D is possibly TRBD1 (5 bases). The CDR3 nucleotides are TGTGCCTGGAGTTTAGGAGGGGCGGGGGAAAAACTGTTTTTT. This translates into CAWSLGGAGEKLFF.